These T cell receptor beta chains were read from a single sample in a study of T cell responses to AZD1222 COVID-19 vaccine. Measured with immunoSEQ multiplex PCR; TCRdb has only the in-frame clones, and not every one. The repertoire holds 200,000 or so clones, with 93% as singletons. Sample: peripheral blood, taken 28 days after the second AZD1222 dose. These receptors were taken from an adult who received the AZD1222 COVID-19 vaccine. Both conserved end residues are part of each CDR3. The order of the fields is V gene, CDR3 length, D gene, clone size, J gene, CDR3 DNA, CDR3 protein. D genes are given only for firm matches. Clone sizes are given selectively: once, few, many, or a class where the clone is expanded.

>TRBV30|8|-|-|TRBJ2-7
TGTGCCTCGCCCCAGCAGTACTTC
CASPQQYF
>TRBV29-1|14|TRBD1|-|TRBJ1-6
TGCAGCGTCGCAGACGGGACAGGAAATTCACCCCTCCACTTT
CSVADGTGNSPLHF
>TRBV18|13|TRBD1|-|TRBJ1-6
TGTGCCAGCTCACCGGGGACAGTTTCACCCCTCCACTTT
CASSPGTVSPLHF
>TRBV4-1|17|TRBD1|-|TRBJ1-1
TGCGCCAGCATCCGGACAGGGGGCGCTGGGATGAACACTGAAGCTTTCTTT
CASIRTGGAGMNTEAFF
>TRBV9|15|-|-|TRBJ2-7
TGTGCCAGCAGCGGGCTAGCGTGGGGGGCCTCCGAGCAGTACTTC
CASSGLAWGASEQYF
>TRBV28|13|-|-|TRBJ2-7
TGTGCCAGCGGAGGGCACACCCCTTACGAGCAGTACTTC
CASGGHTPYEQYF
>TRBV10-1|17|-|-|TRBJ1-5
TGCGCCAGCAGTTACGTAGACAGTCAATATAGCAATCAGCCCCAGCATTTT
CASSYVDSQYSNQPQHF
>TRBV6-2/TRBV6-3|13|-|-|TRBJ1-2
TGTGCCAGCAGTCCCACTCTCAACTATGGCTACACCTTC
CASSPTLNYGYTF
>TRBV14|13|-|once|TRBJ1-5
TGTGCCAGCAGCCAAGTGGAGGGTCAGCCCCAGCATTTT
CASSQVEGQPQHF
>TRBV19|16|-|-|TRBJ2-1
TGTGCCAGTAGTATGGTTTTGCGGAGCTCCTACAATGAGCAGTTCTTC
CASSMVLRSSYNEQFF
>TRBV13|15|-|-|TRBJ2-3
TGTGCCAGCAGCCACCGGGACTTTAGCACAGATACGCAGTATTTT
CASSHRDFSTDTQYF
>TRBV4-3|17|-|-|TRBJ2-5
TGCGCCAGCAGCCAAACCTCCGGGACCACTAGAGGAGAGACCCAGTACTTC
CASSQTSGTTRGETQYF
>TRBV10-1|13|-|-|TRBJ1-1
TGCGCCAGCAGAGGGGGTGCGAACACTGAAGCTTTCTTT
CASRGGANTEAFF
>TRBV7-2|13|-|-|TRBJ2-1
TGTGCCAGCAGCACCGGACTACCTAGTGAGCAGTTCTTC
CASSTGLPSEQFF
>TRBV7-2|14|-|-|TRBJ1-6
TGTGCCAGCAGCTTACAGGGAGAGAATTCACCCCTCCACTTT
CASSLQGENSPLHF
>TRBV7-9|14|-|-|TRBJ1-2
TGTGCCAGCAGCTTGGGTCAGGGAAACTATGGCTACACCTTC
CASSLGQGNYGYTF
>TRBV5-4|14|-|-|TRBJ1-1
TGTGCCAGCAGCCGGGACGGGGGGAACACTGAAGCTTTCTTT
CASSRDGGNTEAFF
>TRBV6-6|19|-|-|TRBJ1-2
TGTGCCAGCAGTCCCCGTTTACTGCTTTTTGGTCGTCAAATTCATGGCTACACCTTC
CASSPRLLLFGRQIHGYTF
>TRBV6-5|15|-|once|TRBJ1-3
TGTGCCAGCACCTTTCTGGGGGAGAATGGAAACACCATATATTTT
CASTFLGENGNTIYF
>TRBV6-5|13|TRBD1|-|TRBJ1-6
TGTGCCAGCGACAGGGGACGGGTTTCACCCCTCCACTTT
CASDRGRVSPLHF
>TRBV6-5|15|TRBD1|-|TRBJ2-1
TGTGCCAGCGGGGGGACAGGGGGCGCCTACAATGAGCAGTTCTTC
CASGGTGGAYNEQFF
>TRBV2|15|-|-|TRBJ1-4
TGTGCCAGCAGATGGATTTTGACTTCTAATGAAAAACTGTTTTTT
CASRWILTSNEKLFF
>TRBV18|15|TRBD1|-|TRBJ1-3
TGTGCCAGCTCCCCCGGGACAGTCTCTGGAAACACCATATATTTT
CASSPGTVSGNTIYF
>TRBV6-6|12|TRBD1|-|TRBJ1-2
TGTGCCAGCAGAGGGACAGTTTATGGCTACACCTTC
CASRGTVYGYTF
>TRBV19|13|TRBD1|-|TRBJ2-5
TGTGCCAGTAGTAAGGGACAGGGTGAGACCCAGTACTTC
CASSKGQGETQYF
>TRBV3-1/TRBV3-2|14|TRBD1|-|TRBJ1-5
TGTGCCAGCAGCCTGAACCCACAGGGGCAGCCCCAGCATTTT
CASSLNPQGQPQHF
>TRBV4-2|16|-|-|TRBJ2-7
TGTGCCAGCAGCCAAGAAACCTCGACCCGGAGCGCCGAGCAGTACTTC
CASSQETSTRSAEQYF
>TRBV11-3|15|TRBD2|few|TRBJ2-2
TGTGCCAGCAGCCCTCCTAGCGGGGGGGCCGACGAGCTGTTTTTT
CASSPPSGGADELFF
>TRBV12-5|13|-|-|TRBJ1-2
TGTGCTAGTGGGCTCTCAGGGCGGGGTGGCTACACCTTC
CASGLSGRGGYTF
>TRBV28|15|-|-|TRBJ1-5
TGTGCCAGCAGTTTTGGCAGCGCCCTACCTCAGCCCCAGCATTTT
CASSFGSALPQPQHF
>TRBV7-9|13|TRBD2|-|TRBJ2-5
TGTGCCAGCCTCCTAGCGGGACAAGAGACCCAGTACTTC
CASLLAGQETQYF
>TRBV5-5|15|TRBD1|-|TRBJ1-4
TGTGCCAGCAGCTTGGACAGGGGAAGGGATGAAAAACTGTTTTTT
CASSLDRGRDEKLFF
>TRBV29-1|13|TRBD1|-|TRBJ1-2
TGCAGCGGCGGACAGGGTCCGGAGGATGGCTACACCTTC
CSGGQGPEDGYTF
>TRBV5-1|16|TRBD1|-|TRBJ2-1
TGCGCCAGCAGCTTGTCGACAGGGTCGGCCTACAATGAGCAGTTCTTC
CASSLSTGSAYNEQFF
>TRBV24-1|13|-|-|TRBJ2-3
TGTGCCACCATCGGGGAGAGCACAGATACGCAGTATTTT
CATIGESTDTQYF
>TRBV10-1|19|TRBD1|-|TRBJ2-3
TGCGCCAGCAGCCCGGGACAGGGATTGGGTGCGATCGAGGGGGATACGCAGTATTTT
CASSPGQGLGAIEGDTQYF
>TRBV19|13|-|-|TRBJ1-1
TGTGCCAGTAGTCGGAACAGGGAAACTGAAGCTTTCTTT
CASSRNRETEAFF
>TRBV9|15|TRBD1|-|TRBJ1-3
TGTGCCACAGAGGGGGCGTGGTACTCTGGAAACACCATATATTTT
CATEGAWYSGNTIYF
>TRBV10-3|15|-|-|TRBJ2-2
TGTGCCGCACGGGGTAGCCTTACGAACACCGGGGAGCTGTTTTTT
CAARGSLTNTGELFF
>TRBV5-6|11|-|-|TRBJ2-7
TGTGCCAGCAGCTTGGTTGGGGAGCAGTACTTC
CASSLVGEQYF
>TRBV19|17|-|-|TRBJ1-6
TGTGCCAGTAGTATAGCCGGACGTATAGGACTTAATTCACCCCTCCACTTT
CASSIAGRIGLNSPLHF
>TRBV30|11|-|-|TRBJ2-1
TGTGCCTGGATGTACTTCAATGAGCAGTTCTTC
CAWMYFNEQFF
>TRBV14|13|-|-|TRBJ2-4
TGTGCCAGCAGCCAAGGGGGGAAAAACATTCAGTACTTC
CASSQGGKNIQYF
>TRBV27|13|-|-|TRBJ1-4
TGTGCCAGCAGACCGGGACCCTATGAAAAACTGTTTTTT
CASRPGPYEKLFF
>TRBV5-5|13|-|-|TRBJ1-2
TGTGCCAGCAGCTTAGGCGTCAGGGGTGGCTACACCTTC
CASSLGVRGGYTF
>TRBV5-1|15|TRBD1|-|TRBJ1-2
TGCGCCAGCAGCGCGACAGGGGTATCGGACTATGGCTACACCTTC
CASSATGVSDYGYTF